The clone carrying this T cell receptor (beta chain) was observed a single time. This record comes from a study of blood T cell repertoires in COVID-19. This CDR3 is built from 15 residues. Germline CDR1 and CDR2: MNHEY and SVGEGT. Trimming took off 6 bases at V and 0 bases at J, with 13 bases between the two ends. Source study methods: From reference gene primer amplification, estimates of nucleated cell counts were derived. Produced via immunoSEQ multiplex PCR; TCRdb's table is partial and in-frame only. D and trimming come from the DNA, and the V and J calls and clone size come from that table. The sample holds about 170,000 clones, 80% to 90% seen once.

This chain connects TRBV6-2 or TRBV6-3 to TRBJ2-3; D possibly corresponds to TRBD2 (6 bases). Sequencing was done on a sample of peripheral blood. The sequence was obtained from a woman older than 75 with COVID-19, enrolled during active disease. The CDR3 bases are TGTGCCAGCAGCCCCTGGGCGGGGAGCACAGATACGCAGTATTTT. Protein product: CASSPWAGSTDTQYF.